These T cell receptor beta chains were read from a single sample in a study of shared clonotypes between healthy human individuals. Clones were read by immunoSEQ multiplex PCR, and TCRdb kept only the in-frame ones, dropping some. Found here are roughly 2.1 million clones, under 95% of them singletons; the top ten hold under 2%. The sequencing sample was made of naive CD8+ T cells from PBMCs. Every receptor here comes from a man aged 18-30 years in good health. Some clones in this sample may be carry-over from other donors' samples. The CDR3 runs from the conserved cysteine through the conserved F or W. D genes are given only for firm matches. Size is omitted from some rows. Given values are once, few, many or a class for expanded clones.

>few|TRBJ1-5|TRBV27|NA
CASSLGGFNQPQHF
TGTGCCAGCAGTTTGGGGGGGTTCAATCAGCCCCAGCATTTT
>once|TRBJ2-7|TRBV12-5|TRBD1
CASAPAPPTGAIYEQYF
TGTGCTAGTGCCCCCGCTCCCCCGACAGGGGCCATCTACGAGCAGTACTTC
>NA|TRBJ2-7|TRBV27|NA
CASSFIAGGEQYF
TGTGCCAGCAGTTTTATCGCCGGGGGTGAGCAGTACTTC
>NA|TRBJ2-1|TRBV27|TRBD2
CASSLVAGWVNEQFF
TGTGCCAGCAGTTTAGTAGCGGGATGGGTCAATGAGCAGTTCTTC
>once|TRBJ2-5|TRBV19|NA
CASRSQEDLETQYF
TGTGCCAGTCGGTCGCAGGAGGATTTGGAGACCCAGTACTTC
>NA|TRBJ1-5|TRBV10-1|NA
CASSEALSGQPQHF
TGCGCCAGCAGTGAGGCCCTGTCTGGCCAGCCCCAGCATTTT
>NA|TRBJ1-6|TRBV28|NA
CASSLFALDSPLHF
TGTGCCAGCAGTTTATTTGCCCTTGATTCACCCCTCCACTTT
>NA|TRBJ1-1|TRBV7-9|NA
CASSGQMTVNTEAFF
TGTGCCAGCAGTGGACAGATGACTGTGAACACTGAAGCTTTCTTT
>NA|TRBJ2-3|TRBV4-3|TRBD2
CASSQDGTITDTQYF
TGCGCCAGCAGCCAAGACGGGACTATTACAGATACGCAGTATTTT
>once|TRBJ2-1|TRBV15|TRBD1
CATMTDRGPYNEQFF
TGTGCCACCATGACGGACAGGGGGCCCTACAATGAGCAGTTCTTC
>NA|TRBJ2-1|TRBV27|NA
CASCPRVGDNEQFF
TGTGCCAGCTGCCCTCGGGTGGGAGACAATGAGCAGTTCTTC
>NA|TRBJ2-1|TRBV9|NA
CASSVTELDNEQFF
TGTGCCAGCAGCGTCACGGAGCTTGACAATGAGCAGTTCTTC
>NA|TRBJ2-3|TRBV7-9|TRBD2
CASSWVPGLAGTTDTQYF
TGTGCCAGCAGCTGGGTCCCGGGACTAGCGGGAACCACAGATACGCAGTATTTT
>NA|TRBJ2-7|TRBV6-5|TRBD1
CASSYLEGANYEQYF
TGTGCCAGCAGTTATCTCGAGGGGGCAAACTACGAGCAGTACTTC
>NA|TRBJ1-4|TRBV27|NA
CASSLTPLKSTNEKLFF
TGTGCCAGCAGTCTTACTCCTCTGAAATCAACTAATGAAAAACTGTTTTTT
>NA|TRBJ1-5|TRBV5-1|NA
CASSQRGDSWYSNQPQHF
TGCGCCAGCAGTCAGAGAGGAGACAGTTGGTATAGCAATCAGCCCCAGCATTTT
>NA|TRBJ2-7|TRBV11-2|TRBD2
CASSFGRLAGVDYEQYF
TGTGCCAGCAGCTTTGGGCGGCTAGCGGGAGTTGACTACGAGCAGTACTTC
>NA|TRBJ1-4|TRBV9|NA
CASSVGADEKLFF
TGTGCCAGCAGCGTAGGGGCGGATGAAAAACTGTTTTTT
>NA|TRBJ2-7|TRBV9|TRBD2
CASNPGGKGSYEQYF
TGTGCCAGCAATCCGGGAGGTAAGGGATCCTACGAGCAGTACTTC
>NA|TRBJ1-1|TRBV27|NA
CASSLHRQGLVNTEAFF
TGTGCCAGCAGTTTACATAGGCAGGGCCTTGTGAACACTGAAGCTTTCTTT
>NA|TRBJ1-2|TRBV27|TRBD1
CASSPGTGGTYGYTF
TGTGCCAGCAGTCCCGGGACAGGGGGGACCTATGGCTACACCTTC
>once|TRBJ2-2|TRBV6-4|TRBD2
CASSVLAGVGTGELFF
TGTGCCAGCAGCGTTCTAGCGGGAGTAGGCACCGGGGAGCTGTTTTTT
>once|TRBJ2-1|TRBV4-1|TRBD2
CASSPVAGPSREQFF
TGCGCCAGCAGCCCGGTAGCGGGCCCCAGCAGGGAGCAGTTCTTC
>NA|TRBJ2-7|TRBV7-9|NA
CASSLEDSYEQYF
TGTGCCAGCAGTCTCGAGGACTCCTACGAGCAGTACTTC